The 11 T cell receptor beta chains given below trace back to one sample, sequenced in a study of CD8 T cells in ankylosing spondylitis. TCRdb ran MiXCR on the 5' RACE reads and lists one entry per CDR3 protein. Of under 170,000 distinct CDR3 sequences in the sample, 40% to 50% were seen once. Source material: synovial fluid, either unsorted or a sorted T cell fraction (not recorded which). The receptors shown here come from a male donor with ankylosing spondylitis.

This clonotype was counted a few times. V gene TRBV15 combines with J gene TRBJ1-3; D is perhaps TRBD1 (5 bases). Per the germline V gene, CDR1 is LNHNV and CDR2 is YYDKDF (reference sequence). The CDR3 spans 17 residues. V lost 3 bases, J lost 0 bases, and 15 bases lay in between. The CDR3 protein is CATSSPRVPFSGNTIYF. The CDR3 DNA reads as TGTGCCACCAGCAGCCCCAGGGTGCCCTTCTCTGGAAACACCATATATTTT. The full variable domain, rest sourced from reference TRBV15 and TRBJ1-3, is DAMVIQNPRYQVTQFGKPVTLSCSQTLNHNVMYWYQQKSSQAPKLLFHYYDKDFNNEADTPDNFQSRRPNTSFCFLDIRSPGLGDTAMYLCATSSPRVPFSGNTIYFGEGSWLTVV.

The gene calls are TRBV9 and TRBJ2-2; 13 bases match TRBD2. The germline CDR1 and CDR2 sequences are SGDLS and YYNGEE. The CDR3 covers 17 residues. Unmatched junction bases numbered 2, after V lost 0 bases and J lost 3 bases. As DNA, the CDR3 is TGTGCCAGCAGCGTAGGGACTAGCGGGAGATACACCGGGGAGCTGTTTTTT. This codes for CASSVGTSGRYTGELFF.

This clonotype is labeled as medium-sized. The chain has TRBV6-1 and TRBJ2-1; TRBD2 agrees at 11 bases. This CDR3 is built from 15 residues. CDR1 is MNHNS, CDR2 SASEGT, per germline. J gave up 4 bases and V 1 base, and 0 bases lay outside the gene matches. As DNA, the CDR3 is TGTGCCAGCAGTGAAGTAGCGGGAGGGTACAATGAGCAGTTCTTC. The encoded protein is CASSEVAGGYNEQFF.

This clonotype was seen a few times. This chain joins TRBV11-2 and TRBJ1-2; the match to TRBD1 covers 8 bases. Trimming took 5 bases from V and 0 from J; bases not matched to a gene: 8. This CDR3 contains 16 residues. CDR1 SGHAT and CDR2 FQNNGV come from the germline V gene. The CDR3 DNA follows: TGTGCCAGCAGCCCCAGGACAGGGTTGGCTAACTATGGCTACACCTTC. Protein product: CASSPRTGLANYGYTF.

This chain links TRBV20-1 with TRBJ1-5; D unresolved. The germline CDR1 and CDR2 sequences are DFQATT and SNEGSKA (reference sequence). The CDR3 covers 14 residues. The ends were cut back, 1 base at V and 6 bases at J, with 13 bases in the middle. CDR3 sequence: CSARVSRKSQPQHF. In nucleotides, the CDR3 is TGCAGTGCTAGAGTGTCACGGAAGAGTCAGCCCCAGCATTTT.

As regards this clonotype: A much larger clone lies a single base off, so this may be a read error. The chain joins TRBV20-1 to TRBJ2-3; D possibly corresponds to TRBD2 (7 bases). This CDR3 has 17 residues. Germline assignment: CDR1 DFQATT and CDR2 SNEGSKA (reference sequence). This CDR3 reads CCARDMAGALITDTQYF. The CDR3 DNA sequence: TGCTGTGCTAGAGATATGGCGGGGGCCCTGATCACAGATACGCAGTATTTT.

This chain connects TRBV29-1 to TRBJ2-1; 8 nucleotides line up with TRBD1. V lost 6 bases to trimming and J lost 5 bases; unmatched junction nucleotides: 15. Germline V CDR1 and CDR2: SQVTM, ANQGSEA. The CDR3 spans 16 residues. CDR3 sequence: CSVGPNWTGFHNEQFF. The CDR3 DNA reads as TGCAGCGTCGGTCCGAATTGGACAGGGTTCCACAATGAGCAGTTCTTC.

The J gene is TRBJ2-7, the V gene TRBV28, with no clear D. The germline V and J ends were trimmed by 5 bases and 0 bases, with 14 bases remaining between them. CDR1 is MDHEN and CDR2 is SYDVKM in the germline V gene. This CDR3 is 15 amino acids long. CDR3 residues: CASSRIRISSYEQYF. CDR3 coding DNA: TGTGCCAGCAGTCGAATACGGATAAGCTCCTACGAGCAGTACTTC.

Ten or more counts support this clonotype. The chain carries TRBV24-1 and TRBJ2-2, with D hard to call. The CDR3 covers 14 residues. CDR1 is KGHDR and CDR2 is SFDVKD in the germline V gene. V was pared by 2 bases and J by 10 bases, with 13 bases between. The CDR3 spells CATSDSTDVEELFF. The CDR3 DNA sequence: TGTGCCACCAGTGATTCGACGGACGTCGAGGAGCTGTTTTTT.

V gene TRBV4-1 combines with J gene TRBJ2-1, with 14 nucleotides matching TRBD2. Trimming cost V 4 bases and J 8 bases; bases outside gene matches: 19. Per germline, CDR1 MGHRA and CDR2 YSYEKL. The CDR3 has 20 residues. The CDR3: CASSPLPGLAGAFFRHEQFF. CDR3 bases: TGCGCCAGCAGCCCGTTACCGGGACTAGCGGGAGCGTTTTTCCGCCATGAGCAGTTCTTC.

This clonotype was seen a handful of times. The chain combines TRBV7-9 with TRBJ1-5, with TRBD1 as a possible D gene (6 bases). Trimming left V 2 bases short and J 5 bases short, with 7 bases between. The germline V gene has CDR1 SEHNR and CDR2 FQNEAQ (reference sequence). This CDR3 comprises 13 residues. CDR3 bases: TGTGCCAGCAGCTTATCAGGGGATCAGCCCCAGCATTTT. Amino acids: CASSLSGDQPQHF.